Here is one T cell receptor beta chain with its context. The data belong to a study of a mutant IDH1 vaccine in newly diagnosed glioma. On the study more broadly: There were approximately 60% males and roughly 38% females among treated patients, whose mean age was roughly 40 years.

The CDR3 covers 15 residues. Deletions cut 3 bases from V and 6 bases from J, with 18 bases between. From germline, CDR1 is SGHRS and CDR2 YFSETQ. Profiled with immunoSEQ multiplex PCR; TCRdb holds only in-frame clones, not every one. The table shows about 92,000 clones, with roughly 85% occurring only once. Time point denoted: baseline, week 1 (first vaccination visit). Treatment: pre-vaccination baseline after standard-of-care therapy. The sequence derives from a woman aged 45-65 years with glioma. The chain links TRBV5-1 to TRBJ1-2; tentative D call: TRBD1 (6 bases). This specimen consisted of PBMCs, obtained from a glioma patient treated with radiotherapy, temozolomide or both. The CDR3 protein is CASSSLTGAEDGYTF. For the CDR3, the DNA is TGCGCCAGCAGCTCCCTGACGGGGGCGGAAGATGGCTACACCTTC.